This T cell receptor beta chain appears in the sequencing data of a study of human T cells and chemical hapten exposure. This clonotype was seen a few times. The antigen remains undetermined. Stated time point: patch test 1, 2 weeks after DPC sensitization. The sample's treatment: therapeutic diphenylcyclopropenone sensitization with weekly scalp DPC. It was from unfractionated whole blood that total RNA was extracted. Via MiXCR, TCRdb re-called the RACE reads, giving one row per CDR3 protein. The sample lists 180,000 or so distinct CDR3 sequences, around 24% seen once, with approximately 6.4% in the top ten. Regarding the study as a whole: Expanded TCR sets contained significantly more large CDR3 similarity clusters than controls.

CDR1 is LNHDA, CDR2 SQIVND, per germline (reference sequence). V lost 2 bases and J lost 3, with 7 bases in between. The CDR3 totals 13 residues. The chain couples TRBV19 to TRBJ2-5; D unresolved. The TCR comes from a woman in her forties or fifties with alopecia areata. Some clones in this sample may be carry-over from other donors' samples. This material consisted of whole blood, taken in connection with sensitization to the hapten diphenylcyclopropenone (DPC). This CDR3 is CASSISREETQYF. The CDR3, as DNA: TGTGCCAGTAGTATATCACGGGAAGAGACCCAGTACTTC.